This T cell receptor (beta chain) appears in the sequencing data of a study of tumor-infiltrating lymphocytes in glioblastoma multiforme (dated by TCRdb to about 2017). Turning to the overall study: The study tested whether intratumoral genomic heterogeneity fosters TIL diversity by jointly investigating somatic mutations, TIL diversity and immune response activity.

The AllPrep DNA/RNA mini kit was used to purify genomic DNA and total RNA simultaneously from each of the nine to ten tumor samples. OD 260/280 ratios above 1.9 and RNA integrity numbers above 6.5 were observed for all RNA. Study-wide conclusions, independent of this receptor: Generalizability is limited because the TCR and somatic mutation analysis included only one glioblastoma patient. The authors noted that sorting T cells into functional subsets, which was not done in this study, would be a future improvement. Clone frequencies may be distorted by RNA-based TCR sequencing because unequal numbers of TCR transcripts are carried by T cells.

CDR1 MNHEY and CDR2 SVGEGT were looked up in the germline V gene. From its cysteine to its phenylalanine, the CDR3 spans 14 amino acids. The sequence is cut down to CDR3 DNA, 42 bases in frame from base 1. As to this clonotype: There is no known antigen for this receptor. One end of the junction does not line up with germline, which may come from a read error.

TCRB libraries were built from RNA via three nested multiplex PCR rounds using a modified ARM-PCR protocol with multiple V-beta primers and a C-beta primer. ProtoScript II Reverse Transcriptase and a C-beta primer were used to synthesize TCRB-specific cDNA from roughly 0.5 ug total RNA. For the TCRB libraries, no unique molecular identifiers were described. In the third PCR, barcodes and adapters were added over about 23 cycles with Deep VentR (exo-) polymerase, after which 250-500 bp bands were gel purified. An Illumina HiSeq 2500 was used to sequence the TCRB libraries with 250 bp paired-end reads. The original pipeline was this. Reads were cleaned with Trimmomatic, merged with FLASH, assigned V, D and J segments with MiGEC, and analyzed with VDJtools. Repertoire diversity was measured using the Shannon-Wiener diversity index, which was calculated with VDJtools. Using fastp at Q25 and MiXCR, TCRdb reprocessed the public reads and kept productive beta chains. Identical CDR3 protein sequences are pooled into one entry, listed with their most common genes and DNA. The V and J calls follow TCRdb's processing rather than the paper's. The sample table lists about 13,000 distinct CDR3 sequences, 66% of them with a count of one. The ten largest account for over 25% of the sample.

This receptor was obtained from a male donor with glioblastoma. In this chain, TRBV6-2 or TRBV6-3 is recombined with TRBJ2-1; a stretch of 7 junction bases matches TRBD2. Sequencing input: brain tumor tissue. The CDR3 reads as follows: CASSHSAGENEQFF. The DNA reads TGTGCCAGCAGTCACTCCGCGGGAGAGAATGAGCAGTTCTTT.